A single sample is the source of the 27 T cell receptor beta chains below, sequenced in a study of blood T cell repertoires in COVID-19. This table comes from immunoSEQ multiplex PCR, and its TCRdb copy is limited to in-frame clones, with some not included. The sample has some 300,000 clones, about nine tenths seen once. The specimen was PBMCs or T cells enriched from blood (not recorded which). The receptors stem from a woman in her 40s who had recovered from COVID-19.

The genes are TRBV2 and TRBJ1-1; no clear D. The CDR3 runs to 14 residues. V was trimmed by 8 bases and J by 4 bases, leaving 17 bases between them. Germline V gives CDR1 SNHLY, CDR2 FYNNEI. CDR3 amino acids: CASAERPGITEAFF. CDR3 in DNA: TGTGCCAGCGCCGAGAGGCCGGGGATCACTGAAGCTTTCTTT.

V gene TRBV7-3 combines with J gene TRBJ1-1; possibly TRBD1 for D (6 bases). Trimming stripped 5 bases from V and 1 base from J, with 14 bases between. The CDR3 length is 15 residues. Germline V CDR1 and CDR2: SGHTA, FQGTGA. The CDR3 reads CASSRVGGTNTEAFF. For the CDR3, the DNA is TGTGCCAGCAGCCGGGTAGGGGGTACGAACACTGAAGCTTTCTTT.

V gene TRBV9 combines with J gene TRBJ2-2, with D possibly being TRBD2 (6 bases). V lost 4 bases and J 0 bases, leaving 16 bases between the germline ends. There are 17 residues in the CDR3. In germline, CDR1 is SGDLS, CDR2 YYNGEE. The CDR3 nucleotides are TGTGCCAGCAGCCCGGGAGTAGGAGACCCGAACACCGGGGAGCTGTTTTTT. Translation: CASSPGVGDPNTGELFF.

This clone was seen just once. The V and J genes are TRBV14 and TRBJ2-3, with D maybe TRBD2 (7 bases). This CDR3 is built from 15 residues. Germline values: CDR1 SGHDN, CDR2 FVKESK. Trimming took off 4 bases at V and 4 bases at J, with 15 bases between the two ends. The DNA of the CDR3 is TGTGCCAGCAGCCGGGGGGGCTCCCCCTCAGATACGCAGTATTTT. Its translation: CASSRGGSPSDTQYF. Filled out from reference TRBV14 and TRBJ2-3, the complete variable domain reads EAGVTQFPSHSVIEKGQTVTLRCDPISGHDNLYWYRRVMGKEIKFLLHFVKESKQDESGMPNNRFLAERTGGTYSTLKVQPAELEDSGVYFCASSRGGSPSDTQYFGPGTRLTVL.

The chain has TRBV30 and TRBJ2-7, with a tentative D call TRBD1 (5 bases). There are 13 residues in the CDR3. V was trimmed by 2 bases and J by 6 bases, leaving 14 bases between them. Germline V CDR1 and CDR2: GTSNPN, SVGIG (reference sequence). The CDR3 DNA reads TGTGCCTGGAGTCTAGGGGCAGCCAGCGAGCAGTACTTC. Residues: CAWSLGAASEQYF.

This chain connects TRBV11-2 to TRBJ1-2; 7 nucleotides agree with TRBD1. This CDR3 is built from 13 residues. V dropped 8 bases and J dropped 6; count of bases not matched to a gene: 9. The germline gives CDR1 SGHAT, CDR2 FQNNGV. This chain's CDR3 is CASRGQVGDGYTF. CDR3 nucleotide sequence: TGTGCCAGCCGAGGACAGGTTGGGGATGGCTACACCTTC.

The rearrangement uses TRBV7-2 and TRBJ1-3, with a weak D call TRBD1 (6 bases). V shed 4 bases and J shed 0 bases, with 13 bases lying between them. The CDR3 runs 16 residues. CDR1 is SGHTA and CDR2 is FQGNSA in the germline V gene. CDR3 protein: CASSYSTGFSGNTIYF. CDR3 nucleotides: TGTGCCAGCAGCTACTCGACAGGATTCTCTGGAAACACCATATATTTT.

This clone was seen a few times. The rearrangement uses TRBV19 and TRBJ1-5; 10 bases line up with TRBD1. V gave up 8 bases and J gave up 2 bases; unmatched junction bases: 9. Germline values: CDR1 LNHDA, CDR2 SQIVND (reference sequence). There are 16 residues in the CDR3. CDR3 residues: CASHNRGQGGNQPQHF. CDR3 DNA sequence: TGTGCCAGTCACAACCGAGGACAGGGGGGCAATCAGCCCCAGCATTTT. Full variable domain (rest looked up from reference TRBV19 and TRBJ1-5): DGGITQSPKYLFRKEGQNVTLSCEQNLNHDAMYWYRQDPGQGLRLIYYSQIVNDFQKGDIAEGYSVSREKKESFPLTVTSAQKNPTAFYLCASHNRGQGGNQPQHFGDGTRLSIL.

The rearrangement uses TRBV21-1 and TRBJ2-7; the DNA was not compared with TRBD1, the D call given in the table. TRBV21-1 is a known pseudogene. The CDR3 covers 13 residues. The CDR3 nucleotides are TGTGCCAGCAGCCCAGCACAGTGCCACGAGCAGTACTTC. Residues: CASSPAQCHEQYF.

The rearrangement links TRBV7-8 to TRBJ1-1; the D is unclear. The CDR3 has 12 amino acids. The V end lost 2 bases, the J end lost 1 base, and 2 bases lay between the germline ends. The germline CDR1 and CDR2 sequences are SGHVS and FQNEAQ. CDR3: CASSLQNTEAFF. As DNA, the CDR3 is TGTGCCAGCAGCTTACAGAACACTGAAGCTTTCTTT.

V and J are TRBV7-3 and TRBJ1-6, with 7 bases lining up with TRBD1. V gave up 5 bases and J gave up 3 bases; unmatched junction bases: 1. The CDR3 contains 14 residues. Germline loops: CDR1 SGHTA, CDR2 FQGTGA. The CDR3 sequence is CASSRDSYNSPLHF. The CDR3 nucleotides read TGTGCCAGCAGCCGGGACAGCTATAATTCACCCCTCCACTTT.

The V gene is TRBV27, the J gene TRBJ2-3, with D hard to call. V shed 5 bases and J shed 11 bases, with 23 bases lying between them. The germline V gene has CDR1 MNHEY and CDR2 SMNVEV (reference sequence). The CDR3 extends over 15 amino acids. The CDR3 protein is CASSPLLGLQIRQYF. CDR3 DNA: TGTGCCAGCAGTCCTCTCCTAGGATTGCAAATACGGCAGTATTTT.

This clone was detected once. The rearrangement links TRBV27 to TRBJ2-1, with D unresolved. This CDR3 is 15 amino acids long. Looked up from germline, CDR1 is MNHEY and CDR2 is SMNVEV (reference sequence). Trimming left V 0 bases short and J 0 bases short, with 6 bases between. The chain's CDR3 is CASSLSLRSYNEQFF. CDR3 nucleotide sequence: TGTGCCAGCAGTTTATCCCTACGCTCCTACAATGAGCAGTTCTTC.

The chain employs TRBV5-1 and TRBJ2-7, with TRBD1 as a possible D gene (7 bases). Trimming stripped 0 bases from V and 4 bases from J, with 14 bases between. CDR1 SGHRS and CDR2 YFSETQ come from the germline V gene. CDR3 length equals 15 residues. The CDR3 loop is CASSLGTGDFYEQYF. In nucleotides, the CDR3 is TGCGCCAGCAGCTTGGGAACAGGGGACTTTTACGAGCAGTACTTC.

V usage is TRBV3-1 (or the pseudogene TRBV3-2) and J usage is TRBJ2-7, with 7 positions matching TRBD1. The CDR3 sequence is 15 residues long. V lost 1 base, J lost 2 bases, and 5 bases stayed unmatched. CDR1 LGHDT and CDR2 YNNKEL come from the germline V gene (reference sequence). The CDR3 DNA sequence: TGTGCCAGCAGCCAAGCTCAGACAGGGACCTACGAGCAGTACTTC. This codes for CASSQAQTGTYEQYF.

The table lists this clone with a count of one. The rearrangement uses TRBV5-1 and TRBJ2-7, with a possible D match to TRBD2 (7 bases). CDR1 is SGHRS and CDR2 is YFSETQ in the germline V gene. The CDR3 is made up of 16 amino acids. The V and J ends lost 4 bases and 0 bases respectively, with 17 bases between them. CDR3 protein: CASSPGGYLSSYEQYF. The CDR3, as DNA: TGCGCCAGCAGCCCGGGGGGCTATTTAAGCTCCTACGAGCAGTACTTC. Based on the CDR3 plus reference TRBV5-1 and TRBJ2-7, the full variable domain is KAGVTQTPRYLIKTRGQQVTLSCSPISGHRSVSWYQQTPGQGLQFLFEYFSETQRNKGNFPGRFSGRQFSNSRSEMNVSTLELGDSALYLCASSPGGYLSSYEQYFGPGTRLTVT.

The chain couples TRBV6-5 to TRBJ2-7; maybe TRBD2 (5 bases). Germline V lookup: CDR1 MNHEY, CDR2 SVGAGI. V shed 5 bases and J shed 2 bases, with 7 bases lying between them. The CDR3 runs 12 residues. CDR3 protein: CASSTGTYEQYF. CDR3 bases: TGTGCCAGCAGTACCGGGACCTACGAGCAGTACTTC.

The CDR3 is CASSSGVRALFSYEQYF. The CDR3, as DNA: TGTGCCAGCAGTTCAGGGGTCAGGGCTCTCTTTTCCTACGAGCAGTACTTC. The J gene is TRBJ2-7, the V gene TRBV28; the D gene is possibly TRBD1 (6 bases). Germline CDR1 reads MDHEN; CDR2 reads SYDVKM. Between the trimmed V and J ends, which lost 4 bases and 1 base, there was a span of 20 bases. The CDR3 is 17 residues long.

The J gene is TRBJ2-5, the V gene TRBV12-5; D perhaps matches TRBD1 (5 bases). This CDR3 spans 14 amino acids. The germline V gene has CDR1 LGHNT and CDR2 FRNRAP. V was clipped by 2 bases and J by 5 bases, with 12 bases between them. The CDR3 DNA sequence: TGTGCTAGTGGTTTGAGGGGTATAGGGGAGACCCAGTACTTC. Translating it yields CASGLRGIGETQYF.

V usage is TRBV4-2 and J usage is TRBJ2-7; tentatively, D is TRBD2 (5 bases). Trimming shortened V by 9 bases and J by 2 bases, and 17 bases separated the two germline ends. The CDR3 is 14 amino acids. Germline V CDR1 and CDR2: LGHNA, YNFKEQ. CDR3 residues: CASRRAEPPYEQYF. DNA of the CDR3: TGTGCCAGTCGCCGAGCGGAACCCCCCTACGAGCAGTACTTC.

This chain uses TRBV10-2 with TRBJ2-7; D gene ambiguous. The germline V gene encodes CDR1 WSHSY and CDR2 SAAADI. Trimming shortened V by 1 base and J by 0 bases, and 7 bases separated the two germline ends. The CDR3 is made up of 14 amino acids. CDR3 in amino acids: CASSEFRNSYEQYF. The CDR3 nucleotides are TGCGCCAGCAGTGAGTTCAGGAACTCCTACGAGCAGTACTTC.

The J gene is TRBJ2-1, the V gene TRBV5-1, with a weak D call TRBD1 (6 bases). Per the germline V gene, CDR1 is SGHRS and CDR2 is YFSETQ. V was clipped by 2 bases and J by 13 bases, with 10 bases between them. CDR3 size: 11 residues. The DNA for the CDR3 is TGCGCCAGCAGCTTACAGGGAAAACAGTTCTTC. Amino acids: CASSLQGKQFF.

The chain links TRBV7-3 to TRBJ2-1; 11 nucleotides agree with TRBD2. V shed 4 bases and J 6 bases; nucleotides not matched to a gene: 5. The CDR3 is 15 amino acids. Germline CDR1 is SGHTA and CDR2 is FQGTGA. The CDR3 DNA reads as TGTGCCAGCAGCTCTCTAGCGGGGGGTATCAATGAGCAGTTCTTC. Protein product: CASSSLAGGINEQFF.

The chain uses TRBV3-1 (or the pseudogene TRBV3-2) and TRBJ1-4, with D perhaps TRBD1 (5 bases). This CDR3 has 12 residues. V was shortened by 6 bases and J by 8 bases, with 10 bases between the two germline ends. CDR1 and CDR2 from the germline V gene are LGHDT and YNNKEL (reference sequence). The CDR3 protein is CASSQTEEKLFF. CDR3 DNA: TGTGCCAGCAGTCAGACAGAAGAAAAACTGTTTTTT.

The count of this clone is one. The V gene is TRBV5-1, the J gene TRBJ1-4; TRBD1 might be the D (5 bases). This CDR3 region has 16 residues. Germline CDR1 is SGHRS and CDR2 is YFSETQ. Deletions cut 4 bases from V and 7 bases from J, with 20 bases between. In nucleotides, the CDR3 is TGCGCCAGCAGCCCACTAGGTGGGGGGGATGGTGAAAAACTGTTTTTT. This gives the protein CASSPLGGGDGEKLFF.

The chain couples TRBV11-2 to TRBJ2-7, with 9 bases identical to TRBD2. The V segment lost 2 bases and the J segment 3 bases; nucleotides outside the gene matches: 2. CDR3 length: 14 residues. Per germline, CDR1 SGHAT and CDR2 FQNNGV. As DNA, the CDR3 is TGTGCCAGCAGCTTAAGGACTAGCGACTACGAGCAGTACTTC. This sequence encodes CASSLRTSDYEQYF.

There are a few counts of this clone. The V gene is TRBV5-8, the J gene TRBJ2-7; D unresolved. The CDR3 contains 12 residues. The V gene lost 4 bases and the J gene lost 2 bases, with 7 bases spanning the gap. Germline lookup yields CDR1 SGHTS and CDR2 YDEGEE. The CDR3: CASSTPAYEQYF. The CDR3 DNA follows: TGTGCCAGCAGCACACCCGCCTACGAGCAGTACTTC.